Given below is one T cell receptor beta chain in context. Its target is unknown. Cells sorted as Tregs were CD4+, CD25+ and CD127-/low. Germline V gene data show CDR1 as LNHDA and CDR2 as SQIVND (reference sequence). This CDR3 is built from 14 residues. V shed 4 bases and J shed 1 base, with 10 bases lying between them. One entry per CDR3 protein, called by TCRdb with MiXCR from the 5' RACE reads. The sample yields 34,000 or so distinct CDR3 sequences, approximately 30% seen once. Study observations and caveats: Tumor-infiltrating Treg TCR alpha and beta sequences overlapped most with tumor naive CD4+ T cells, then blood naive.

The receptor's source is a female donor with breast cancer. The genes are TRBV19 and TRBJ1-1; a weak D match, TRBD1 (5 bases). Sequencing used tumor-infiltrating Tregs sorted from the breast tumor. CDR3 sequence reads: CASSRGDKNTEAFF. The CDR3 region has the DNA TGTGCCAGTAGTAGGGGGGATAAGAACACTGAAGCTTTCTTT.